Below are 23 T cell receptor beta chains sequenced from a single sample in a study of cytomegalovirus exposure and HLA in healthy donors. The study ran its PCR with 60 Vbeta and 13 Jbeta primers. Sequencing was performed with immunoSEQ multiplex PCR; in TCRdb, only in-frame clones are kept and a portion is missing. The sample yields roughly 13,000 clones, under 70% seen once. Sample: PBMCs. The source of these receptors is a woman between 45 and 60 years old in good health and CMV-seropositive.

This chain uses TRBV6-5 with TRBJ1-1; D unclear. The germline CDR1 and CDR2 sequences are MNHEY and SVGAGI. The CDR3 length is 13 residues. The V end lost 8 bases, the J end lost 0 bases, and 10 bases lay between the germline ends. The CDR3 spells CASGTDMNTEAFF. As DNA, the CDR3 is TGTGCCAGCGGAACAGACATGAACACTGAAGCTTTCTTT.

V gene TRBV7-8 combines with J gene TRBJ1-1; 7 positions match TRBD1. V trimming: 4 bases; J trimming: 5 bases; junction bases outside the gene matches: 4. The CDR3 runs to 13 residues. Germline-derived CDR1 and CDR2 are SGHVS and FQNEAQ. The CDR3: CASSSGGWTEAFF. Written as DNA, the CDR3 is TGTGCCAGCAGCTCAGGGGGGTGGACTGAAGCTTTCTTT.

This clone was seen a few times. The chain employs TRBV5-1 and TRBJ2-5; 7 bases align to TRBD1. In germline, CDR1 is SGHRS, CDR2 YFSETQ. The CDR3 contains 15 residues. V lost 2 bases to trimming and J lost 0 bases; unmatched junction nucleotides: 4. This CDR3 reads CASSLWDSYQETQYF. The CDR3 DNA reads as TGCGCCAGCAGCTTATGGGACAGCTACCAAGAGACCCAGTACTTC.

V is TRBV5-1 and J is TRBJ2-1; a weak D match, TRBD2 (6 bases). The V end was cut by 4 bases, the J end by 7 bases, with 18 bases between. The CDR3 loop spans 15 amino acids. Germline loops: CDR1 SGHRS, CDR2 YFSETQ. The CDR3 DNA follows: TGCGCCAGCAGCGGACTCTCCGGGACTGCAAATGAGCAGTTCTTC. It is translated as CASSGLSGTANEQFF.

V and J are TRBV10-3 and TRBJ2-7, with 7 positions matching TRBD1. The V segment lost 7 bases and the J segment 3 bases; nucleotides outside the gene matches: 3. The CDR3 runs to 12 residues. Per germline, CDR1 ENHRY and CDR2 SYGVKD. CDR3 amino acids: CAIKGQDYEQYF. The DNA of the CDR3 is TGTGCCATCAAAGGACAGGACTACGAGCAGTACTTC.

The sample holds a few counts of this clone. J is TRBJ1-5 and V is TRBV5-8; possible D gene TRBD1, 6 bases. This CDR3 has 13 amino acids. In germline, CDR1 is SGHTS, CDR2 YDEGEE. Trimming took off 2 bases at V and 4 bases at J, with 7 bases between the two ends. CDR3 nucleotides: TGTGCCAGCAGCTTTGACAGGAATCAGCCCCAGCATTTT. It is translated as CASSFDRNQPQHF.

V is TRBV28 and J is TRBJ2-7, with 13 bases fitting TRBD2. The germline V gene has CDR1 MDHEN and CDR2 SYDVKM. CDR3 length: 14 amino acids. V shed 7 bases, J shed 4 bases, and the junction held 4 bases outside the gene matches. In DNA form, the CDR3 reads TGTGCCAGCAAGCTACTAGCGGGGGGGTACGAGCAGTACTTC. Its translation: CASKLLAGGYEQYF. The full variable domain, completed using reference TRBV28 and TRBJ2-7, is DVKVTQSSRYLVKRTGEKVFLECVQDMDHENMFWYRQDPGLGLRLIYFSYDVKMKEKGDIPEGYSVSREKKERFSLILESASTNQTSMYLCASKLLAGGYEQYFGPGTRLTVT.

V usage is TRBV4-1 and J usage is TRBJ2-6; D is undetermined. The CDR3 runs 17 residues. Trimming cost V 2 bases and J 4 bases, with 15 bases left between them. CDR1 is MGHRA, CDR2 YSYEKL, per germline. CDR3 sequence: CASSQLVGVPGANVLTF. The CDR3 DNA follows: TGCGCCAGCAGCCAATTGGTTGGAGTCCCAGGGGCCAACGTCCTGACTTTC.

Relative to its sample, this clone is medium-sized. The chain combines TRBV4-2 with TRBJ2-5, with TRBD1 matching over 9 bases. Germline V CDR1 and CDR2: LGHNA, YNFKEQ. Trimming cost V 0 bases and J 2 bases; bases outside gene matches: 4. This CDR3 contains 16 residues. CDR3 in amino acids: CASSQDGTGRQETQYF. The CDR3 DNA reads TGTGCCAGCAGCCAAGACGGGACAGGGAGGCAAGAGACCCAGTACTTC.

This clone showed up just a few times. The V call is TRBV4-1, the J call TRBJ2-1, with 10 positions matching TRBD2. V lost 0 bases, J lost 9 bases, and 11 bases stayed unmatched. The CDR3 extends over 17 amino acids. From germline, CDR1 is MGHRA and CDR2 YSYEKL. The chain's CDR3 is CASSQDLLAGVVGEQFF. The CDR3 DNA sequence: TGCGCCAGCAGCCAAGATCTGCTAGCGGGAGTTGTAGGTGAGCAGTTCTTC.

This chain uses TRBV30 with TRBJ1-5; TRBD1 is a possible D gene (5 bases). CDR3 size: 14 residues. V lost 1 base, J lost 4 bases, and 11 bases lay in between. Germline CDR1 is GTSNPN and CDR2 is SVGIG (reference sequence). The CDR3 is CAWSDRQSNQPQHF. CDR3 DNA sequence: TGTGCCTGGAGTGACCGACAGTCAAATCAGCCCCAGCATTTT.

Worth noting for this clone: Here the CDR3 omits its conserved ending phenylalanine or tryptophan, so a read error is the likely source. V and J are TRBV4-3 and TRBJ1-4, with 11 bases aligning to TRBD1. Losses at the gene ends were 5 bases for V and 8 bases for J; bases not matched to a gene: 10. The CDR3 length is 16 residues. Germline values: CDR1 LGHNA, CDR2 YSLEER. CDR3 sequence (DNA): TGCGCCAGCAGCGCAGGCTCCGGGACAGGGGGGGAAAAACTGTTTGTT. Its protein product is CASSAGSGTGGEKLFV.

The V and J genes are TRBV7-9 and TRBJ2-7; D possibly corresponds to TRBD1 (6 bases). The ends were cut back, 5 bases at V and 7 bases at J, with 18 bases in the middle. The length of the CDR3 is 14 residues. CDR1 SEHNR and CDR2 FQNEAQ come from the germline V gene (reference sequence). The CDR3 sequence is CASSIIQGSGEQYF. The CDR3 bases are TGTGCCAGCAGCATAATACAGGGTTCGGGGGAGCAGTACTTC.

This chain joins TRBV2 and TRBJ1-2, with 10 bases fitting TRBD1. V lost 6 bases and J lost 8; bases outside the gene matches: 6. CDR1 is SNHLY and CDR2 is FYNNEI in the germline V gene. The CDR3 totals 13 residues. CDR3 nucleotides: TGTGCCAGCAGAGCCAGGACAGGGGGAGGCTACACCTTC. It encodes CASRARTGGGYTF.

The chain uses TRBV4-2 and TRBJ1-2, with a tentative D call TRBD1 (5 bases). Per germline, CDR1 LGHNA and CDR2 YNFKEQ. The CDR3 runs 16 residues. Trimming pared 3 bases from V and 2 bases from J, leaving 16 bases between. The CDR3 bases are TGTGCCAGCAGCCAGACGGGTAGGCAGGGAAACTATGGCTACACCTTC. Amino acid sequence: CASSQTGRQGNYGYTF.

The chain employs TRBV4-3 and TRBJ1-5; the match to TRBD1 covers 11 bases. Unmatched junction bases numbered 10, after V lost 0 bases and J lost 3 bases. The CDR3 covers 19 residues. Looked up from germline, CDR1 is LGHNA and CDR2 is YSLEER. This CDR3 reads CASSQDWTGGLGFNQPQHF. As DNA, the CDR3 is TGCGCCAGCAGCCAAGATTGGACAGGGGGCCTCGGATTCAATCAGCCCCAGCATTTT.

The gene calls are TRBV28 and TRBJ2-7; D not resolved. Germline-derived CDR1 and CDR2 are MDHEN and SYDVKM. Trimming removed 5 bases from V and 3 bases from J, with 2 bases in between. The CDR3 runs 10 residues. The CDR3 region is CASSLYEQYF. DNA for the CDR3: TGTGCCAGCAGTCTCTACGAGCAGTACTTC.

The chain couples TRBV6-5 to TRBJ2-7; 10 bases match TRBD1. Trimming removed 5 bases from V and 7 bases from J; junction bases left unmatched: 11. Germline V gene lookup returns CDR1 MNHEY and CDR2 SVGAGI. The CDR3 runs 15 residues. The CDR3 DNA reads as TGTGCCAGCAGTAACCCCGGGACAGGGGCTTATGAGCAGTACTTC. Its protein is CASSNPGTGAYEQYF.

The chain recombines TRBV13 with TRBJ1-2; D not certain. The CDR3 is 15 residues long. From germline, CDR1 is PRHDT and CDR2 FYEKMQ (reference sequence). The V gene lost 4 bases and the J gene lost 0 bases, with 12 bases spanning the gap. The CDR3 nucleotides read TGTGCCAGCAGCTCCCCGACGGGAGCTAACTATGGCTACACCTTC. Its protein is CASSSPTGANYGYTF. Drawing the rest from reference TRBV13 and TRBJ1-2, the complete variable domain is AAGVIQSPRHLIKEKRETATLKCYPIPRHDTVYWYQQGPGQDPQFLISFYEKMQSDKGSIPDRFSAQQFSDYHSELNMSSLELGDSALYFCASSSPTGANYGYTFGSGTRLTVV.

The CDR3 spells CASSLTGHEQYF. For the CDR3, the DNA is TGTGCCAGCAGCTTAACTGGCCACGAGCAGTACTTC. J is TRBJ2-7 and V is TRBV7-3; D gene ambiguous. Germline V CDR1 and CDR2: SGHTA, FQGTGA. The CDR3 has 12 residues. Trimming removed 0 bases from V and 5 bases from J, with 5 bases in between.

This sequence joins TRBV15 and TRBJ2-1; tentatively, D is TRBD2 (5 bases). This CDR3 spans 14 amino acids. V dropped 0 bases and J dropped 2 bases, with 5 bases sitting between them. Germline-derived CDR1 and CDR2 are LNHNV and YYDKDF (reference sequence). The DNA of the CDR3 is TGTGCCACCAGCAGAGAGGGAGCCTACAATGAGCAGTTCTTC. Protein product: CATSREGAYNEQFF.

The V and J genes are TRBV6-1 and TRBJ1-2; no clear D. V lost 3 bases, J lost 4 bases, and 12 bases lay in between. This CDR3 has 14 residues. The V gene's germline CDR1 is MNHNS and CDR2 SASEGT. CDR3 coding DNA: TGTGCCAGCAGTGAGAGCGATCGGATCTATGGCTACACCTTC. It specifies CASSESDRIYGYTF.

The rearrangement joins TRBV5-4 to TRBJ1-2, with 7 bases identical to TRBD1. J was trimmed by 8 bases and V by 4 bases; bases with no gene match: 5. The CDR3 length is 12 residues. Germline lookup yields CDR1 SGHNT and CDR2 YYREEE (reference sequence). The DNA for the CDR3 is TGTGCCAGCAGCCCCACAGGGGAAGGCTACACCTTC. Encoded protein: CASSPTGEGYTF.